Shown below are 13 T cell receptor beta chains from a single sample sequenced in a study of CD8 T cells in ankylosing spondylitis. Their antigen targets remain unknown. TCRdb passed the 5' RACE reads through MiXCR, listing each CDR3 protein once. The data show around 430,000 distinct CDR3 sequences, with approximately 17% seen just once and under 1.2% held by the top ten. Study-wide results and limits: What appeared characteristic of ankylosing spondylitis blood was a TCR beta motif of several highly homologous variants.

The material sequenced was blood, either unsorted or a sorted T cell fraction (not recorded which). These receptors were taken from a male donor with ankylosing spondylitis.

The chain employs TRBV5-4 and TRBJ2-3; possibly TRBD2 for D (6 bases). Germline V lookup: CDR1 SGHNT, CDR2 YYREEE (reference sequence). V gave up 9 bases and J gave up 3 bases, with 11 bases separating them. The CDR3 is 12 residues long. This CDR3 is CAIGTGTDTQYF. CDR3 nucleotides: TGTGCCATCGGGACTGGGACAGATACGCAGTATTTT.

This clonotype was observed a few times. The chain employs TRBV18 and TRBJ2-3; 10 nucleotides match TRBD1. This CDR3 has 16 amino acids. Unmatched junction bases numbered 2, after V lost 0 bases and J lost 2 bases. CDR1 KGHSH and CDR2 LQKENI come from the germline V gene. The CDR3 spells CASSPPGTGVTDTQYF. CDR3 nucleotide sequence: TGTGCCAGCTCACCACCGGGGACAGGGGTCACAGATACGCAGTATTTT. The full variable domain, rest sourced from reference TRBV18 and TRBJ2-3, is NAGVMQNPRHLVRRRGQEARLRCSPMKGHSHVYWYRQLPEEGLKFMVYLQKENIIDESGMPKERFSAEFPKEGPSILRIQQVVRGDSAAYFCASSPPGTGVTDTQYFGPGTRLTVL.

The V gene is TRBV5-1, the J gene TRBJ1-1; 8 positions agree with TRBD1. This CDR3 is built from 15 residues. CDR1 SGHRS and CDR2 YFSETQ come from the germline V gene. The J segment lost 7 bases and the V segment lost 4 bases, leaving 12 bases of the junction unmatched. The CDR3 loop is CASSPTGDRRYEAFF. The CDR3 coding sequence is TGCGCCAGCAGCCCCACGGGGGACAGGCGTTATGAAGCTTTCTTT.

This clonotype was detected a few times. V is TRBV12-3 or TRBV12-4 and J is TRBJ2-7; 9 bases match TRBD1. This CDR3 is built from 15 residues. V was pared by 5 bases and J by 2 bases, with 7 bases of the junction left unmatched. The CDR3 protein is CASSADRGGPYEQYF. The DNA for the CDR3 is TGTGCCAGCAGTGCCGACAGGGGGGGGCCCTACGAGCAGTACTTC.

This clonotype has a handful of counts. The J gene is TRBJ1-2, the V gene TRBV28, with 9 positions matching TRBD1. CDR3 length: 12 amino acids. J gave up 5 bases and V 6 bases, and 1 base lay outside the gene matches. Germline V gives CDR1 MDHEN, CDR2 SYDVKM. DNA of the CDR3: TGTGCCAGCAGGGGGACAGGGTATGGCTACACCTTC. This sequence encodes CASRGTGYGYTF.

The chain carries TRBV20-1 and TRBJ2-5; a possible D gene is TRBD2 (6 bases). Germline CDR1 reads DFQATT; CDR2 reads SNEGSKA (reference sequence). V lost 3 bases and J lost 2, with 13 bases in between. The CDR3 runs to 14 residues. CDR3 nucleotide sequence: TGCAGTGCTAGCGGGGGTTCGGGGCAAGAGACCCAGTACTTC. Residues: CSASGGSGQETQYF.

The chain recombines TRBV7-9 with TRBJ2-1; D is unclear. Trimming removed 3 bases from V and 6 bases from J, with 15 bases in between. Germline CDR1 SEHNR, CDR2 FQNEAQ (reference sequence). The CDR3 contains 15 residues. CDR3 sequence (DNA): TGTGCCAGCAGCTTGGGAATCCACAACCGCAATGAGCAGTTCTTC. Its protein is CASSLGIHNRNEQFF. Full variable domain (rest looked up from reference TRBV7-9 and TRBJ2-1): DTGVSQNPRHKITKRGQNVTFRCDPISEHNRLYWYRQTLGQGPEFLTYFQNEAQLEKSRLLSDRFSAERPKGSFSTLEIQRTEQGDSAMYLCASSLGIHNRNEQFFGPGTRLTVL.

This clonotype was found a few times. The rearrangement joins TRBV5-1 to TRBJ1-2; D gene unclear. Germline CDR1 and CDR2: SGHRS and YFSETQ. The CDR3 covers 14 residues. V was pared by 4 bases and J by 2 bases, with 12 bases between. The chain's CDR3 is CASSPQQRNYGYTF. CDR3 DNA sequence: TGCGCCAGCAGCCCCCAGCAGAGGAACTATGGCTACACCTTC.

J is TRBJ1-3 and V is TRBV6-5; TRBD1 is a possible D gene (6 bases). The germline V gene has CDR1 MNHEY and CDR2 SVGAGI. Trimming cost V 0 bases and J 0 bases, with 15 bases left between them. The CDR3 loop spans 18 amino acids. CDR3 sequence reads: CASSYSTTGISSGNTIYF. The DNA of the CDR3 is TGTGCCAGCAGTTACTCAACTACAGGGATTAGCTCTGGAAACACCATATATTTT.

This clonotype was picked up a small number of times. The chain joins TRBV12-3 or TRBV12-4 to TRBJ2-2; a weak D match, TRBD2 (6 bases). Between the trimmed V and J ends, which lost 2 bases and 0 bases, there was a span of 10 bases. The CDR3 totals 16 residues. CDR3: CASSLRGGTNTGELFF. The DNA of the CDR3 is TGTGCCAGCAGTTTAAGGGGAGGAACGAACACCGGGGAGCTGTTTTTT.

This clonotype was counted many times. At one end, the junction sequence differs from germline, possibly due to a read error. The chain employs TRBV5-1 and TRBJ1-4; D not certain. The CDR3 consists of 14 residues. The germline V gene encodes CDR1 SGHRS and CDR2 YFSETQ. CDR3 DNA: TGCGCCAGCAGATTGGGAGGGAGCAATGAAAAACTGTTTTTT. It is translated as CASRLGGSNEKLFF.

CDR3 in DNA: TGTGCCAGCAGCCGGGGAGAACACAATGAGCAGTTCTTC. Translated: CASSRGEHNEQFF. The chain recombines TRBV2 with TRBJ2-1; tentative D call: TRBD2 (5 bases). The ends were cut back, 6 bases at V and 5 bases at J, with 11 bases in the middle. The CDR3 extends over 13 amino acids. Germline V gene sequence: CDR1 SNHLY, CDR2 FYNNEI. The full variable domain, completed using reference TRBV2 and TRBJ2-1, is EPEVTQTPSHQVTQMGQEVILRCVPISNHLYFYWYRQILGQKVEFLVSFYNNEISEKSEIFDDQFSVERPDGSNFTLKIRSTKLEDSAMYFCASSRGEHNEQFFGPGTRLTVL.

There are a few counts of this clonotype. The chain has TRBV7-2 and TRBJ2-3; 13 nucleotides align to TRBD2. The trim removed 1 base at V and 3 bases at J, leaving 4 bases unmatched. Germline V CDR1 and CDR2: SGHTA, FQGNSA. The CDR3 runs 17 residues. Here the CDR3 reads CASSLVGTSGKTDTQYF. The CDR3 coding sequence is TGTGCCAGCAGCTTAGTAGGGACTAGCGGGAAAACAGATACGCAGTATTTT.